A single sample is the source of the 13 T cell receptor beta chains below, sequenced in a study of shared clonotypes between healthy human individuals. Sequencing was performed with immunoSEQ multiplex PCR; in TCRdb, only in-frame clones are kept and a portion is missing. Altogether some 660,000 clones are present, around 73% being singletons, with the ten largest covering roughly 1.9%. Material for sequencing was memory CD4+ T cells sorted from blood. Subset defined: CD45RA-negative fraction. These TCRs come from a woman aged 25-40 years in good health.

As to this clone: The identical CDR3 is also encoded by other nucleotide sequences in the sample. The V and J genes are TRBV6-5 and TRBJ2-5; TRBD2 aligns across 8 bases. This CDR3 is 11 amino acids long. Germline V gene lookup returns CDR1 MNHEY and CDR2 SVGAGI. With V trimmed by 8 bases and J by 5 bases, 1 base remained unmatched. DNA for the CDR3: TGTGCCAGCGCGGGAGGTGAGACCCAGTACTTC. Translation gives CASAGGETQYF.

J is TRBJ2-2 and V is TRBV18; D remains ambiguous. Germline V gives CDR1 KGHSH, CDR2 LQKENI. V shed 3 bases and J shed 4 bases, with 12 bases lying between them. The CDR3 totals 15 residues. DNA for the CDR3: TGTGCCAGCTCACCTAGAAGGGCTGGCACCGGGGAGCTGTTTTTT. Its protein product is CASSPRRAGTGELFF.

V and J are TRBV10-3 and TRBJ2-3; 13 positions match TRBD2. The V gene's germline CDR1 is ENHRY and CDR2 SYGVKD. J was trimmed by 2 bases and V by 4 bases; bases with no gene match: 3. CDR3 length: 16 residues. This CDR3 reads CAISAGTSGATDTQYF. The CDR3 DNA is TGTGCCATCAGTGCTGGGACTAGCGGGGCCACAGATACGCAGTATTTT.

This clone was detected once. The chain is built from TRBV20-1 and TRBJ1-2; D is possibly TRBD1 (5 bases). Germline-derived CDR1 and CDR2 are DFQATT and SNEGSKA (reference sequence). Trimming stripped 6 bases from V and 4 bases from J, with 9 bases between. This CDR3 has 11 residues. The CDR3 is CSAGALYGYTF. For the CDR3, the DNA is TGCAGTGCCGGGGCCCTCTATGGCTACACCTTC.

This clone was seen only once. The chain combines TRBV18 with TRBJ1-4; the match to TRBD1 covers 7 bases. There are 14 residues in the CDR3. The V gene end was trimmed by 1 base and the J gene end by 6 bases; junction bases not matched to a gene: 2. Germline CDR1 KGHSH, CDR2 LQKENI. The CDR3 loop is CASSPRGGDEKLFF. The CDR3 region has the DNA TGTGCCAGCTCACCACGAGGGGGCGATGAAAAACTGTTTTTT. Complete variable domain (other parts from reference TRBV18 and TRBJ1-4): NAGVMQNPRHLVRRRGQEARLRCSPMKGHSHVYWYRQLPEEGLKFMVYLQKENIIDESGMPKERFSAEFPKEGPSILRIQQVVRGDSAAYFCASSPRGGDEKLFFGSGTQLSVL.

As regards this clone: This CDR3 is also generated by other DNA sequences in the sample. CDR3 in DNA: TGCGCCAGCAGCTTAGGGGACAGGGCCACTGAAGCTTTCTTT. This gives the protein CASSLGDRATEAFF. This chain links TRBV5-1 with TRBJ1-1; 9 bases map to TRBD1. With 2 bases clipped from V and 4 bases from J, the junction kept 3 bases outside the gene matches. Germline assignment: CDR1 SGHRS and CDR2 YFSETQ. The CDR3 length is 14 residues.

V usage is TRBV29-1 and J usage is TRBJ2-7; 10 nucleotides match TRBD1. In germline, CDR1 is SQVTM, CDR2 ANQGSEA. This CDR3 contains 15 residues. J lost 5 bases, V lost 7 bases, and 14 bases had no gene match. The CDR3 sequence is CSADKGQGDAHEQYF. CDR3 DNA sequence: TGCAGCGCTGACAAAGGACAGGGGGATGCCCACGAGCAGTACTTC.

The chain has TRBV18 and TRBJ1-1; D gene uncertain. The V end was cut by 5 bases, the J end by 4 bases, with 14 bases between. The CDR3 sequence is 14 residues long. Per germline, CDR1 KGHSH and CDR2 LQKENI. For the CDR3, the DNA is TGTGCCAGCTCAGATCAGAGTGCGGGCACTGAAGCTTTCTTT. The encoded protein is CASSDQSAGTEAFF.

The chain joins TRBV18 to TRBJ1-3; a possible D gene is TRBD1 (6 bases). Per germline, CDR1 KGHSH and CDR2 LQKENI. With 6 bases removed from V and 4 bases from J, the gap between germline ends came to 16 bases. The CDR3 extends over 15 amino acids. CDR3 region: CASSPGGAAGNTIYF. CDR3 DNA sequence: TGTGCCAGCTCCCCCGGGGGGGCCGCCGGAAACACCATATATTTT.

The sample holds a few counts of this clone. The chain has TRBV7-8 and TRBJ2-2; TRBD1 agrees at 9 bases. The CDR3 sequence is 15 residues long. The germline V gene encodes CDR1 SGHVS and CDR2 FQNEAQ. Germline trimming cut 8 bases from V and 5 bases from J; bases unmatched to any gene: 9. CDR3 protein: CASGRQGVGTGELFF. The CDR3 DNA reads as TGTGCCAGCGGGCGACAGGGGGTCGGGACCGGGGAGCTGTTTTTT.

The V call is TRBV4-1, the J call TRBJ2-5, with D perhaps matching TRBD2 (5 bases). The J call may be faulty, since TRBJ2-7 better matches the DNA end. Germline V gives CDR1 MGHRA, CDR2 YSYEKL. The CDR3 extends over 16 amino acids. CDR3 loop: CASSQVDPGWGYEQYF. Here the CDR3 DNA reads TGCGCCAGCAGCCAAGTGGATCCGGGGTGGGGCTACGAGCAGTACTTC.

The chain recombines TRBV5-1 with TRBJ1-5, with no clear D. The CDR3 totals 13 residues. Germline lookup yields CDR1 SGHRS and CDR2 YFSETQ. V was pared by 0 bases and J by 6 bases, with 7 bases between. CDR3: CASSLESGQPQHF. CDR3 DNA: TGCGCCAGCAGCTTGGAGTCGGGTCAGCCCCAGCATTTT.

V gene TRBV5-1 combines with J gene TRBJ1-5; possibly TRBD1 for D (5 bases). CDR1 SGHRS and CDR2 YFSETQ come from the germline V gene. CDR3 size: 15 residues. The V end was cut by 3 bases, the J end by 8 bases, with 18 bases between. The CDR3: CASSWGSGGMEPQHF. The CDR3 DNA sequence: TGCGCCAGCAGCTGGGGATCGGGGGGGATGGAGCCCCAGCATTTT.